A single TCR beta chain is shown here with its context. Its antigen is unidentified. The data belong to a study of T cell responses to AZD1222 COVID-19 vaccine. Whole-study findings and limits: Of spike-specific TCRs, nearly half reportedly target regions left unmutated in variants. Among the donors, most were white British and more were female, and clonal diversity was possibly underestimated.

Measured with immunoSEQ multiplex PCR; TCRdb has only the in-frame clones, and not every one. Of about 70,000 clones listed, approximately 90% are singletons. V gave up 5 bases and J gave up 8 bases; unmatched junction bases: 11. This CDR3 region has 14 residues. CDR1 is SEHNR and CDR2 is FQNEAQ in the germline V gene (reference sequence). J is TRBJ1-2 and V is TRBV7-9, with 7 nucleotides matching TRBD1. The receptor comes from an adult who received the AZD1222 COVID-19 vaccine. The source was peripheral blood, collected 28 days after the second AZD1222 dose. CDR3 coding DNA: TGTGCCAGCAGCCGGGACAGCCTAGAAAGGGGCTACACCTTC. Its translation is CASSRDSLERGYTF.